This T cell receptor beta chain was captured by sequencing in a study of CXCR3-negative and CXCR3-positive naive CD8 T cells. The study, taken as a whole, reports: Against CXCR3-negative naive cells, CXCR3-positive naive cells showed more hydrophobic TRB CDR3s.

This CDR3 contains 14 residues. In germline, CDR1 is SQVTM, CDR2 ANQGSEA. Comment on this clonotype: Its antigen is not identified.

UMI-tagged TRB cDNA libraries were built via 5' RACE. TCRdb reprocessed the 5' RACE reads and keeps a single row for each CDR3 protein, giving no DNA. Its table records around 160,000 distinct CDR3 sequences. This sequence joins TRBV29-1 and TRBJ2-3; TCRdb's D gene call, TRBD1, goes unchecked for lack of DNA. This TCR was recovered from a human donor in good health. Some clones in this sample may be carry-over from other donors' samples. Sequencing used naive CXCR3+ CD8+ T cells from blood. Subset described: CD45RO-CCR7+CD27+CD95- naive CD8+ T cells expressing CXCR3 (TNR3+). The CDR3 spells CSVGWGGGTDTQYF.